This T cell receptor (beta chain) comes out of a study of T cell repertoires in cytomegalovirus infection. Study in general: TCR beta signatures that were public indicated CMV infection and matching HLA type. Study-wide points: People with CMV and the relevant HLA were identified by cumulative public TCR beta family frequency.

MiXCR, applied by TCRdb to the reads, yields one record per CDR3 protein. The sample records hundreds of thousands of distinct CDR3 sequences, roughly 42% being singletons. V was trimmed by 10 bases and J by 4 bases, leaving 17 bases between them. The CDR3 runs 15 residues. Germline V gene lookup returns CDR1 SGHTA and CDR2 FQGNSA. In this sample, this clonotype turned up many times. Its antigen remains unidentified. The receptor was isolated from a human donor in good health (CMV status not recorded). Some clones in this sample may be carry-over from other donors' samples. The material was cultured PBMCs, obtained from culture after CMV antigen stimulation. The chain joins TRBV7-2 to TRBJ2-6; D may be TRBD2 (7 bases). The CDR3 region is CAIKGGADGANVLTF. The CDR3 DNA follows: TGTGCCATCAAAGGGGGGGCTGACGGGGCCAACGTCCTGACTTTC.